This T cell receptor (beta chain) emerged from a study of blood T cell repertoires in COVID-19. The CDR3 covers 15 residues. Germline lookup yields CDR1 MNHNY and CDR2 SVGAGI (reference sequence). Unmatched junction bases numbered 3, after V lost 0 bases and J lost 2 bases. Produced via immunoSEQ multiplex PCR; TCRdb's table is partial and in-frame only. Seen here are some 24,000 clones, approximately 89% observed once, and the top ten hold about 5.2%. Sequencing used peripheral blood. The TCR sequence derives from a man in his fifties with active COVID-19. This chain links TRBV6-6 with TRBJ2-5; 7 nucleotides agree with TRBD1. The CDR3 loop is CASSYSADRQETQYF. In DNA form, the CDR3 reads TGTGCCAGCAGTTACTCGGCGGACAGGCAAGAGACCCAGTACTTC.